A single TCR beta chain is shown here with its context. Its antigen is not known. These data come from a study of T cell repertoires in cytomegalovirus infection. About the study: Evidence of both CMV infection and a matching HLA type came from public TCR beta signatures.

Germline CDR1 reads SGDLS; CDR2 reads YYNGEE. This CDR3 is 15 amino acids long. Unmatched junction bases numbered 2, after V lost 2 bases and J lost 0 bases. Overall study results and limits: The study identified carriers of CMV plus the relevant HLA from cumulative public TCR beta family frequency. CMV-specific TCR beta clonotypes restricted by HLA-C were the ones dominating the ex vivo response.

TCRdb reprocessed the reads with MiXCR, giving one entry per CDR3 protein. The sample records about 260,000 distinct CDR3 sequences, 12% to 15% being singletons. V gene TRBV9 combines with J gene TRBJ2-1, with 7 positions matching TRBD1. The sequencing sample was made of PBMCs. This TCR came from a human donor in good health (CMV status not recorded). Some clones in this sample may be carry-over from other donors' samples. Here the CDR3 reads CASSVGTASYNEQFF. Written as DNA, the CDR3 is TGTGCCAGCAGCGTCGGGACAGCCTCCTACAATGAGCAGTTCTTC.